The 26 T cell receptor beta chains below come from one sample, sequenced in a study of blood T cell repertoires in COVID-19. Libraries were prepared by immunoSEQ multiplex PCR; TCRdb keeps only in-frame clonotypes and omits some of them. The sample includes 95,000 to 150,000 clones, roughly 89% of them seen just once. Sequenced sample: PBMCs or T cells enriched from blood (not recorded which). The receptors stem from a woman in her thirties who had recovered from COVID-19.

This rearrangement joins TRBV14 to TRBJ2-2, with 7 bases lining up with TRBD1. Trimming at V came to 4 bases and at J to 4 bases, leaving 9 bases not matched to a gene. The CDR3 is 16 amino acids. Germline V gives CDR1 SGHDN, CDR2 FVKESK. The CDR3 DNA follows: TGTGCCAGCAGCCCCTCGCCCTACAGGGGCACCGGGGAGCTGTTTTTT. Protein: CASSPSPYRGTGELFF.

This chain uses TRBV19 with TRBJ1-2; the match to TRBD1 covers 7 bases. Per the germline V gene, CDR1 is LNHDA and CDR2 is SQIVND (reference sequence). The CDR3 is 13 amino acids. V lost 5 bases and J lost 7; bases outside the gene matches: 7. As DNA, the CDR3 is TGTGCCAGTAGTGGTCGACAGGGAGGTGGCTACACCTTC. As protein: CASSGRQGGGYTF.

The chain has TRBV6-1 and TRBJ2-7; D may be TRBD1 (6 bases). The CDR3 totals 14 residues. The germline CDR1 and CDR2 sequences are MNHNS and SASEGT. With 3 bases removed from V and 4 bases from J, the gap between germline ends came to 13 bases. CDR3 in amino acids: CASSEASTGYEQYF. The CDR3 bases are TGTGCCAGCAGTGAGGCCTCAACAGGGTACGAGCAGTACTTC.

This chain joins TRBV28 and TRBJ1-5; 7 nucleotides match TRBD1. The CDR3 totals 13 residues. The germline V gene encodes CDR1 MDHEN and CDR2 SYDVKM. Germline trimming cut 5 bases from V and 4 bases from J; bases unmatched to any gene: 2. This chain's CDR3 is CASSVTGNQPQHF. The CDR3 nucleotides are TGTGCCAGCAGTGTGACAGGGAATCAGCCCCAGCATTTT.

The V call is TRBV5-1, the J call TRBJ2-7; D is unclear. The V and J ends lost 0 bases and 5 bases respectively, with 9 bases between them. This CDR3 is built from 13 residues. CDR1 and CDR2 from the germline V gene are SGHRS and YFSETQ. The CDR3 sequence is CASSLDRVNEQYF. The CDR3 DNA follows: TGCGCCAGCAGCTTGGATCGGGTAAACGAGCAGTACTTC.

This clone was seen a single time. The rearrangement joins TRBV4-2 to TRBJ2-3; TRBD2 agrees at 12 bases. V was pared by 6 bases and J by 4 bases, with 5 bases of the junction left unmatched. Germline-derived CDR1 and CDR2 are LGHNA and YNFKEQ. CDR3 length equals 15 residues. The CDR3, as DNA: TGTGCCAGCAGTCTAGCGGGAGGGGGGGCAGATACGCAGTATTTT. Amino acids: CASSLAGGGADTQYF.

This clone was seen only a few times. The rearrangement links TRBV27 to TRBJ2-3; 9 positions agree with TRBD2. The CDR3 is 17 amino acids. The trim removed 2 bases at V and 0 bases at J, leaving 6 bases unmatched. Germline CDR1 is MNHEY and CDR2 is SMNVEV (reference sequence). The CDR3: CASSLAGGPTSTDTQYF. In DNA, the CDR3 is TGTGCCAGCAGTTTAGCGGGAGGGCCAACTAGCACAGATACGCAGTATTTT.

V gene TRBV4-1 combines with J gene TRBJ2-3, with D uncertain. In germline, CDR1 is MGHRA, CDR2 YSYEKL. Trimming left V 4 bases short and J 3 bases short, with 11 bases between. There are 14 residues in the CDR3. This CDR3 is CASSRRPPTDTQYF. The DNA of the CDR3 is TGCGCCAGCAGCCGGAGACCTCCGACAGATACGCAGTATTTT.

The gene calls are TRBV28 and TRBJ2-7; 10 positions agree with TRBD1. The CDR3 contains 14 residues. Per the germline V gene, CDR1 is MDHEN and CDR2 is SYDVKM. The J segment lost 4 bases and the V segment lost 5 bases, leaving 5 bases of the junction unmatched. CDR3 amino acids: CASSNGGQGYEQYF. For the CDR3, the DNA is TGTGCCAGCAGTAATGGGGGACAGGGGTACGAGCAGTACTTC.

Notes on this clone: At the DNA level, this CDR3 is encoded by other sequences in the same sample as well. The rearrangement links TRBV12-3 or TRBV12-4 to TRBJ1-5; 9 bases match TRBD1. The CDR3 extends over 13 amino acids. V gave up 6 bases and J gave up 4 bases; unmatched junction bases: 1. The CDR3 loop reads CASRGTGNQPQHF. The CDR3, as DNA: TGTGCCAGCAGAGGGACAGGGAATCAGCCCCAGCATTTT.

As for this clone: The sample contains more than one DNA sequence encoding this CDR3. The chain recombines TRBV19 with TRBJ2-1; 13 bases are a match to TRBD2. Germline V gives CDR1 LNHDA, CDR2 SQIVND (reference sequence). CDR3 size: 14 residues. The V and J ends lost 2 bases and 9 bases, in that order; junction bases with no gene match: 1. CDR3 loop: CASSITSGRVEQFF. DNA of the CDR3: TGTGCCAGTAGTATAACTAGCGGGAGGGTTGAGCAGTTCTTC.

The V call is TRBV5-1, the J call TRBJ2-3; 8 bases map to TRBD2. Germline trimming cut 7 bases from V and 3 bases from J; bases unmatched to any gene: 25. The CDR3 totals 20 residues. Germline-derived CDR1 and CDR2 are SGHRS and YFSETQ. The CDR3 DNA sequence: TGCGCCAGCTACCAGCGGCCAGGGTTGAGCAGTAGCGGGAAGACAGATACGCAGTATTTT. Its translation is CASYQRPGLSSSGKTDTQYF.

V and J are TRBV28 and TRBJ2-1; 7 nucleotides align to TRBD1. This CDR3 is built from 15 residues. Germline CDR1 is MDHEN and CDR2 is SYDVKM. Germline trimming cut 8 bases from V and 9 bases from J; bases unmatched to any gene: 16. The CDR3 coding sequence is TGTGCCAGCTCACGGTGGGCAGGGGGAAACCTTGAGCAGTTCTTC. Protein sequence: CASSRWAGGNLEQFF.

This clone was seen only once. The chain employs TRBV6-5 and TRBJ2-1; D gene uncertain. V gave up 4 bases and J gave up 5 bases, with 9 bases separating them. CDR1 and CDR2 (germline): MNHEY, SVGAGI. The CDR3 loop spans 13 amino acids. CDR3 amino acids: CASSLGNHNEQFF. The DNA of the CDR3 is TGTGCCAGCAGTTTGGGCAACCACAATGAGCAGTTCTTC.

The chain carries TRBV10-3 and TRBJ1-1; 8 bases map to TRBD1. The ends lost 8 bases at V and 0 bases at J; junction bases unmatched: 2. CDR3 length equals 13 residues. Germline CDR1 reads ENHRY; CDR2 reads SYGVKD. The CDR3 is CAISGQVNTEAFF. The CDR3 DNA reads as TGTGCCATCTCGGGACAGGTGAACACTGAAGCTTTCTTT.

The count of this clone is one. The CDR3 coding sequence is TGTGCCCACTCGAGCTCGTACTACGAGCAGTACTTC. Its translation: CAHSSSYYEQYF. The V call is TRBV28, the J call TRBJ2-7; unclear D gene. Germline values: CDR1 MDHEN, CDR2 SYDVKM. The CDR3 covers 12 residues. V was cut by 11 bases and J by 3 bases, with 14 bases left in between.

In this sample, this clone turned up once. V gene TRBV18 combines with J gene TRBJ2-2; possibly TRBD2 for D (5 bases). V dropped 7 bases and J dropped 4 bases, with 13 bases sitting between them. The CDR3 length is 14 residues. CDR1 is KGHSH and CDR2 is LQKENI in the germline V gene. CDR3 region: CASYTPLVTGELFF. The CDR3 nucleotides are TGTGCCAGCTACACCCCACTAGTCACCGGGGAGCTGTTTTTT.

The chain recombines TRBV4-1 with TRBJ2-7; 8 nucleotides match TRBD1. The germline CDR1 and CDR2 sequences are MGHRA and YSYEKL. This CDR3 has 15 amino acids. With 5 bases clipped from V and 5 bases from J, the junction kept 11 bases outside the gene matches. In DNA, the CDR3 is TGCGCCAGCAGCTCTTGGACAGGGAGAAGGAACGAGCAGTACTTC. Translation: CASSSWTGRRNEQYF.

Only a few counts were recorded for this clone. The chain uses TRBV4-2 and TRBJ1-4, with 10 nucleotides matching TRBD1. CDR3 length equals 16 residues. The germline CDR1 and CDR2 sequences are LGHNA and YNFKEQ. V was pared by 4 bases and J by 8 bases, with 10 bases of the junction left unmatched. CDR3 sequence: CASSRGTGEHVEKLFF. As DNA, the CDR3 is TGTGCCAGCAGCCGCGGGACAGGGGAACATGTGGAAAAACTGTTTTTT.

The chain couples TRBV5-4 to TRBJ2-7; D is unclear. Germline assignment: CDR1 SGHNT and CDR2 YYREEE (reference sequence). V lost 6 bases and J 2 bases, leaving 9 bases between the germline ends. The CDR3 has 12 residues. The CDR3 is CASKTSAYEQYF. CDR3 nucleotides: TGTGCCAGCAAGACCAGCGCCTACGAGCAGTACTTC.

V gene TRBV6-4 combines with J gene TRBJ2-2; D remains ambiguous. Deletions cut 3 bases from V and 6 bases from J, with 11 bases between. The V gene's germline CDR1 is MRHNA and CDR2 SNTAGT. This CDR3 has 14 residues. The DNA for the CDR3 is TGTGCCAGCAGTGAAACAGTCGTGGCCGGGGAGCTGTTTTTT. It yields the protein CASSETVVAGELFF.

CDR3 loop: CASSLMGGTYNEQFF. The DNA of the CDR3 is TGTGCCAGCAGCTTAATGGGCGGGACCTACAATGAGCAGTTCTTC. The V and J genes are TRBV7-3 and TRBJ2-1; D is possibly TRBD2 (6 bases). Germline-derived CDR1 and CDR2 are SGHTA and FQGTGA. Trimming pared 1 base from V and 2 bases from J, leaving 9 bases between. The CDR3 consists of 15 residues.

The rearrangement uses TRBV19 and TRBJ2-5; 7 nucleotides line up with TRBD2. Germline V lookup: CDR1 LNHDA, CDR2 SQIVND (reference sequence). The CDR3 loop spans 14 amino acids. Germline trimming cut 7 bases from V and 5 bases from J; bases unmatched to any gene: 10. CDR3: CASTSGVPRETQYF. Here the CDR3 DNA reads TGTGCCAGTACTAGCGGAGTGCCCAGGGAGACCCAGTACTTC.

The CDR3 is CASSLAYRDISNQPQHF. The CDR3 DNA is TGCGCCAGCAGCTTGGCCTATAGGGACATTAGCAATCAGCCCCAGCATTTT. This chain uses TRBV5-1 with TRBJ1-5; tentatively, D is TRBD1 (6 bases). The germline V and J ends were trimmed by 0 bases and 0 bases, with 13 bases remaining between them. The germline V gene encodes CDR1 SGHRS and CDR2 YFSETQ. This CDR3 has 17 amino acids. The full variable domain, its missing parts supplied by reference TRBV5-1 and TRBJ1-5, is KAGVTQTPRYLIKTRGQQVTLSCSPISGHRSVSWYQQTPGQGLQFLFEYFSETQRNKGNFPGRFSGRQFSNSRSEMNVSTLELGDSALYLCASSLAYRDISNQPQHFGDGTRLSIL.

This clone has just a few counts. V and J are TRBV30 and TRBJ2-7; D is uncertain. V was trimmed by 2 bases and J by 1 base, leaving 6 bases between them. Germline V gene sequence: CDR1 GTSNPN, CDR2 SVGIG (reference sequence). This CDR3 comprises 12 residues. Here the CDR3 reads CAWSSASYEQYF. CDR3 coding DNA: TGTGCCTGGAGTTCAGCGTCCTACGAGCAGTACTTC.

The CDR3 sequence: CASSLGQYNEQFF. The CDR3 DNA reads as TGTGCCAGCAGCTTAGGACAGTACAATGAGCAGTTCTTC. The chain employs TRBV7-3 and TRBJ2-1; weak D call: TRBD1 (6 bases). Germline assignment: CDR1 SGHTA and CDR2 FQGTGA. The V end lost 2 bases, the J end lost 4 bases, and 6 bases lay between the germline ends. CDR3 size: 13 residues.